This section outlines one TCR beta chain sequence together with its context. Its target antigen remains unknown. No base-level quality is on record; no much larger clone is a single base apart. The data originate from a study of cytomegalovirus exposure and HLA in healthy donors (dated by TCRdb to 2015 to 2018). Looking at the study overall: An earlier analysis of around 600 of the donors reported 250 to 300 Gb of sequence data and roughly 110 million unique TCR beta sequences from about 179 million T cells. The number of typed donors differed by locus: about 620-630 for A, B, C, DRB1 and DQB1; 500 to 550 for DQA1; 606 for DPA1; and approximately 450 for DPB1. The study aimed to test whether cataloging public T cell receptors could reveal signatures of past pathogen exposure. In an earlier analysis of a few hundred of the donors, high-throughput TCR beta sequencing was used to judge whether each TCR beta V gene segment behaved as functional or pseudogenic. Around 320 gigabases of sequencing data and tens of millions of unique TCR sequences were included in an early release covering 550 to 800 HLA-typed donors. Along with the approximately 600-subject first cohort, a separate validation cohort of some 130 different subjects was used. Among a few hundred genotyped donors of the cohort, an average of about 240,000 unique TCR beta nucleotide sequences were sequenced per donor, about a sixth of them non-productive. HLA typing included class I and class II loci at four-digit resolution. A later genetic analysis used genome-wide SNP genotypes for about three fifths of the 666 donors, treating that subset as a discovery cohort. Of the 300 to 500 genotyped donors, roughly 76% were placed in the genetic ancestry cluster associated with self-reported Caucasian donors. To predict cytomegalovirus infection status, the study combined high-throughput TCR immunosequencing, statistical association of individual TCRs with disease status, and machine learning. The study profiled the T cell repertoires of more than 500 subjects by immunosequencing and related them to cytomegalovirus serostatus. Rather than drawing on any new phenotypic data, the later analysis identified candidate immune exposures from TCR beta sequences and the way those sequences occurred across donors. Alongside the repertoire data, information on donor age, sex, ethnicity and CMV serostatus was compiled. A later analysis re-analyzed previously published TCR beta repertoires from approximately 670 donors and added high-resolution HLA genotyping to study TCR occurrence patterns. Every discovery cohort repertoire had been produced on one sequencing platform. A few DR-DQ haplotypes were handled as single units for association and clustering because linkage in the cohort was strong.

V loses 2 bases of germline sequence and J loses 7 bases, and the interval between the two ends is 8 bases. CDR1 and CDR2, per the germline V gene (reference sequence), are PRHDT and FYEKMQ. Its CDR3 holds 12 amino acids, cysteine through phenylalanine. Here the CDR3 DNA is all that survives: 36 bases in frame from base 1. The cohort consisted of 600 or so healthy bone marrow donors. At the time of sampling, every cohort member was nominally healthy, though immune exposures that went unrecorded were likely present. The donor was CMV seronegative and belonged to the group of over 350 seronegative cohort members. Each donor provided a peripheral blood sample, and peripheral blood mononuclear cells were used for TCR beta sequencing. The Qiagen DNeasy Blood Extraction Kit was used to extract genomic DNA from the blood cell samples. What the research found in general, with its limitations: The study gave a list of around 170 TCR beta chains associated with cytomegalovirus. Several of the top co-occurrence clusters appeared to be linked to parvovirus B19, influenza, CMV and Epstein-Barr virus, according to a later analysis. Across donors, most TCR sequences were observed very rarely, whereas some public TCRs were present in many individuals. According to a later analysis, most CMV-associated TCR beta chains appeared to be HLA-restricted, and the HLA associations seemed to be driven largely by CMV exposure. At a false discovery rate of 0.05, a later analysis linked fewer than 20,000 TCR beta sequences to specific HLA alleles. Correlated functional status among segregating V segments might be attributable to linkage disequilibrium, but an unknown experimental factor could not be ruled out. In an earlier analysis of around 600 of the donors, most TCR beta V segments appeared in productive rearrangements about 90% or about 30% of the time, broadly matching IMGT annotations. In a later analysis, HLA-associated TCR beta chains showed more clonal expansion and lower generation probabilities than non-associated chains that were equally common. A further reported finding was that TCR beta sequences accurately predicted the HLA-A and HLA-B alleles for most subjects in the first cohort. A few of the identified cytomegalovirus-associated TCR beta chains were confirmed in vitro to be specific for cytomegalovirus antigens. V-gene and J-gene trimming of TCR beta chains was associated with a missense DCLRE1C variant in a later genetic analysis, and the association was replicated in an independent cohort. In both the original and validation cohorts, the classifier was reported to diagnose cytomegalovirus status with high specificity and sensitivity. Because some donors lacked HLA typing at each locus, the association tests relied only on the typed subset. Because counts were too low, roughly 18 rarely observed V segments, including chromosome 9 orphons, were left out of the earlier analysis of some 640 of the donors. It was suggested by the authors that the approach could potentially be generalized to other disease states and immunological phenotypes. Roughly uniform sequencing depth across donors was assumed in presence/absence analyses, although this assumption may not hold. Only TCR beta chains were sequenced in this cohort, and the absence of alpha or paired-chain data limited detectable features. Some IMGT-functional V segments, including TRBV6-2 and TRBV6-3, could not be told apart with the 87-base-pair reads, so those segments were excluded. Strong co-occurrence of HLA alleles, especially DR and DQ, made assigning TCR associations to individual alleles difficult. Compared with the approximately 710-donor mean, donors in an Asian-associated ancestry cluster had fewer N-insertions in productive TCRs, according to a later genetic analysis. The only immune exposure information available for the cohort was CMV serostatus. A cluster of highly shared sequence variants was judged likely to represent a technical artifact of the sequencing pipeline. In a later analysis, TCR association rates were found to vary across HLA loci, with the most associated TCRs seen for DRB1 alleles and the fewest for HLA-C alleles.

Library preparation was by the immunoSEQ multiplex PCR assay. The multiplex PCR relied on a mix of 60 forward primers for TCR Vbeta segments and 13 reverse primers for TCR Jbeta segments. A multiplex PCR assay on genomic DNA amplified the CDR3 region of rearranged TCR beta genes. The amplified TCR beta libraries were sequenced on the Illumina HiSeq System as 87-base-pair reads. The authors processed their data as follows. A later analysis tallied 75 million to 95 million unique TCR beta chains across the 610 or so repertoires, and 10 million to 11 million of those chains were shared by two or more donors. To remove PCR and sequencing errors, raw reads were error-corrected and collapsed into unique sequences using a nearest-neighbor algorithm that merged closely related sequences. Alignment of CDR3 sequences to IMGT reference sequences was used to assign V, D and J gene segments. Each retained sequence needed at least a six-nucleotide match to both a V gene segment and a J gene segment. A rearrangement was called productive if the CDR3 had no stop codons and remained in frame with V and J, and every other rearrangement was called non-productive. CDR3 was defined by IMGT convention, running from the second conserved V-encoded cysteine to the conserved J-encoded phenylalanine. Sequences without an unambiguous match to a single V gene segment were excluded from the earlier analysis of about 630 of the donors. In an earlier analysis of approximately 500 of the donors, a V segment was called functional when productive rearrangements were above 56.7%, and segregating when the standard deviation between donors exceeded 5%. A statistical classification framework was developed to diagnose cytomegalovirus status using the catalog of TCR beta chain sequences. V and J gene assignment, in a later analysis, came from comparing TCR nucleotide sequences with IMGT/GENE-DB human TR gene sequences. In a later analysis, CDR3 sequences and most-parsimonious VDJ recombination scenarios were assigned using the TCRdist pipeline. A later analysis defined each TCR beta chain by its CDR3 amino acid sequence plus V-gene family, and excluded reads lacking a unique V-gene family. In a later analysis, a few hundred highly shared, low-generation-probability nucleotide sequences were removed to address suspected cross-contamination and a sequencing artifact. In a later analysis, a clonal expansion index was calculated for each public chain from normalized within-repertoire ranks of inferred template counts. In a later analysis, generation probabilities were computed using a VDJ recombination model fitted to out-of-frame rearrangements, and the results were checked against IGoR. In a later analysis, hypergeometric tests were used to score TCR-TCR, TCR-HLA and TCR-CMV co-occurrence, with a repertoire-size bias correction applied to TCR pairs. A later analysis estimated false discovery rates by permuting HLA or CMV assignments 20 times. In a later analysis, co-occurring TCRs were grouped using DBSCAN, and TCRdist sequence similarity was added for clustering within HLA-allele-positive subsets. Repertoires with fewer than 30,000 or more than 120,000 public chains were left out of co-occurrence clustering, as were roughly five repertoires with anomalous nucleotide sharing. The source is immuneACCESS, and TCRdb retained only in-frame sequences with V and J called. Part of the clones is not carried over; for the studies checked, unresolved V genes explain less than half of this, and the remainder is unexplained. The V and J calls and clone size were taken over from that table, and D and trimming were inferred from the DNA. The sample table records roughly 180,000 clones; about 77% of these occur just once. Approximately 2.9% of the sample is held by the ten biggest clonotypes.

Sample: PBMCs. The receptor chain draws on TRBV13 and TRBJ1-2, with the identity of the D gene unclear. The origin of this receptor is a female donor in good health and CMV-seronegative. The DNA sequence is TGTGCCAGCAGCTTACGTGAGGGTGGCTACACCTTC. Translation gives CASSLREGGYTF.